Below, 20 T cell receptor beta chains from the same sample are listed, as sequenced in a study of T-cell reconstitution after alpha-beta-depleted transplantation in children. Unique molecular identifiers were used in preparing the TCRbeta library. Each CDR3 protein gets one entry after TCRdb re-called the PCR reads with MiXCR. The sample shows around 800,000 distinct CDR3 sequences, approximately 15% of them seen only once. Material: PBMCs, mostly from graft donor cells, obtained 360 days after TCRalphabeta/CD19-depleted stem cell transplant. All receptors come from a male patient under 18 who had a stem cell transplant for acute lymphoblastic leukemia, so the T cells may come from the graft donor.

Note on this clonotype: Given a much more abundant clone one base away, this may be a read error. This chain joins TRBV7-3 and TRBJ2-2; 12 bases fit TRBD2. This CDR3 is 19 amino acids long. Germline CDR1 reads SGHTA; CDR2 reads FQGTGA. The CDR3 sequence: CSSSQTPLAGGKKTGELFF. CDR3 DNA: TGTTCCAGCAGCCAGACCCCCCTAGCGGGAGGGAAAAAAACCGGGGAGCTGTTTTTT.

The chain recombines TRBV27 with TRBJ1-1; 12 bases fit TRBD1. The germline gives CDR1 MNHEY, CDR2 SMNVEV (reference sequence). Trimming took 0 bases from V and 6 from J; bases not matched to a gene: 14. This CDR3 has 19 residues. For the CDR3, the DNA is TGTGCCAGCAGTTTATCGACCCTAGGCGGGACAGGGGGCAAAGCTGAAGCTTTCTTT. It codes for CASSLSTLGGTGGKAEAFF.

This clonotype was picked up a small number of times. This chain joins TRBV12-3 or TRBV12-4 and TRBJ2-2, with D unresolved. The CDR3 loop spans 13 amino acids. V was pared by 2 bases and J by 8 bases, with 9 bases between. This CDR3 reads CASSLWSEGELFF. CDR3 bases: TGTGCCAGCAGTTTATGGTCTGAGGGGGAGCTGTTTTTT.

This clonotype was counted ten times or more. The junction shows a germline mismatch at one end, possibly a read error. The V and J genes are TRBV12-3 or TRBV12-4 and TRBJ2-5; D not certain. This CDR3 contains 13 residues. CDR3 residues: CASSFGSGETQYF. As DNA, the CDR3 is TGCGCCAGCAGCTTCGGGTCAGGAGAGACCCAGTACTTC.

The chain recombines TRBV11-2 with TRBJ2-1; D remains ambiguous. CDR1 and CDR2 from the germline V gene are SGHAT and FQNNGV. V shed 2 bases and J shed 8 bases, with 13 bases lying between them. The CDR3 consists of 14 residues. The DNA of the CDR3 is TGTGCCAGCAGCTTAAGGATTAGCATCGATGAGCAGTTCTTC. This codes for CASSLRISIDEQFF.

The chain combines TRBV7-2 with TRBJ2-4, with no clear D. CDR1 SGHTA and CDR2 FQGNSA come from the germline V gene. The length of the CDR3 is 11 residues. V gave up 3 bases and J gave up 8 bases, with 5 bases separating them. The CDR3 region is CASSFDYIQYF. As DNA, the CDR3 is TGTGCCAGCAGCTTCGACTACATTCAGTACTTC.

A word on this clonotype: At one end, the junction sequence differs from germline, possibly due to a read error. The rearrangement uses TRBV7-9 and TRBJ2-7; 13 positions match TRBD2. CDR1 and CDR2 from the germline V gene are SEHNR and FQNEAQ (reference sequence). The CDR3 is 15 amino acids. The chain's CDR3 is CASSFGLAGVYGQYF. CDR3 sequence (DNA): TGTGCCAGCAGTTTCGGACTAGCGGGAGTTTACGGGCAGTACTTC.

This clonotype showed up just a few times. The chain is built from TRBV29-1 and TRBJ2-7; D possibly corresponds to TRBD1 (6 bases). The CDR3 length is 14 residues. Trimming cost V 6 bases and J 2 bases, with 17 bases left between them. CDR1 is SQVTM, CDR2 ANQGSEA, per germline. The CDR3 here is CSVRGQTPTYEQYF. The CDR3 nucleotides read TGCAGCGTGCGAGGACAGACTCCTACCTACGAGCAGTACTTC.

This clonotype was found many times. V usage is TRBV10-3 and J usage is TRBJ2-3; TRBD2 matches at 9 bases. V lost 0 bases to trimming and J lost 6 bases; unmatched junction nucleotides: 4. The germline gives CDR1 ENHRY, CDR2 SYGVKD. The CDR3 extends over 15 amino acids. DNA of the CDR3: TGTGCCATCAGTGAGTCGGCGGGAGGGCCGGATACGCAGTATTTT. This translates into CAISESAGGPDTQYF.

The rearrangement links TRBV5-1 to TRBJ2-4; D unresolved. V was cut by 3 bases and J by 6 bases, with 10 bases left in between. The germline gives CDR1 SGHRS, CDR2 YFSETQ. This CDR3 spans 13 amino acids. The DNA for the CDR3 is TGCGCCAGCAGCTCCCCGGACGGAAACATTCAGTACTTC. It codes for CASSSPDGNIQYF.

The CDR3 bases are TGTGCCAGCAGAAAACTAGCGGGAGCCTTCCTTGAGCACACAGATACGCAGTATTTT. Its translation is CASRKLAGAFLEHTDTQYF. This chain connects TRBV6-1 to TRBJ2-3, with TRBD2 identical over 11 bases. CDR1 is MNHNS, CDR2 SASEGT, per germline. V trimming: 6 bases; J trimming: 2 bases; junction bases outside the gene matches: 16. This CDR3 is built from 19 residues.

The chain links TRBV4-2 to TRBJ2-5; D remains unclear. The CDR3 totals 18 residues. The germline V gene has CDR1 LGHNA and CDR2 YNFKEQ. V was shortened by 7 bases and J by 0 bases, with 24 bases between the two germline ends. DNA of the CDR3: TGTGCCAGCACCCATCAATTAAGGGTTTCTTACGACCAAGAGACCCAGTACTTC. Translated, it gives CASTHQLRVSYDQETQYF.

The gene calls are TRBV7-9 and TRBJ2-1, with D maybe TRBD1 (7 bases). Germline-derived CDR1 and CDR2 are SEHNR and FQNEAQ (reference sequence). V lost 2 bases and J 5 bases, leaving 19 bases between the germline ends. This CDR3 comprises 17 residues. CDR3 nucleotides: TGTGCCAGCAGCTTACCACAGGGGATGCAGCGGGACAATGAGCAGTTCTTC. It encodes CASSLPQGMQRDNEQFF.

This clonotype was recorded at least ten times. In nucleotides, the CDR3 is TGTGCCACCAGTGAGCCGGACGGCACAGATACGCAGTATTTT. Its protein is CATSEPDGTDTQYF. The chain recombines TRBV24-1 with TRBJ2-3; no clear D gene. V dropped 4 bases and J dropped 1 base, with 8 bases sitting between them. The CDR3 spans 14 residues. In germline, CDR1 is KGHDR, CDR2 SFDVKD.

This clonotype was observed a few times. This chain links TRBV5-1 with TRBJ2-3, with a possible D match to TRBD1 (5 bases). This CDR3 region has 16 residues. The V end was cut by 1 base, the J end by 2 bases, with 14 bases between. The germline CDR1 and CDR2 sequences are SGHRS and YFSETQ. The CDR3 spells CASSLPTGPSTDTQYF. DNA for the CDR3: TGCGCCAGCAGCTTGCCTACAGGACCATCCACAGATACGCAGTATTTT.

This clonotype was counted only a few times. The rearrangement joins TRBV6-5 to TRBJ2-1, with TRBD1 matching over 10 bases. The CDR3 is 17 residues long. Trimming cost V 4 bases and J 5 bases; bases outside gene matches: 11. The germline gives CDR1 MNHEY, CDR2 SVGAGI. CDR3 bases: TGTGCCAGCAGTTTTCTTGGGACAGGGGTTTACGACAATGAGCAGTTCTTC. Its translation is CASSFLGTGVYDNEQFF.

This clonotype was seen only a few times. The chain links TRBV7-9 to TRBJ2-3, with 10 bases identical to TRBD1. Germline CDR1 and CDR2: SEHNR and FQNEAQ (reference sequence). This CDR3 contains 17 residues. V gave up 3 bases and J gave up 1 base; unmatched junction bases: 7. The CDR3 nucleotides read TGTGCCAGCAGCTTCCGACGGACAGGGGGAGGCACAGATACGCAGTATTTT. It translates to CASSFRRTGGGTDTQYF.

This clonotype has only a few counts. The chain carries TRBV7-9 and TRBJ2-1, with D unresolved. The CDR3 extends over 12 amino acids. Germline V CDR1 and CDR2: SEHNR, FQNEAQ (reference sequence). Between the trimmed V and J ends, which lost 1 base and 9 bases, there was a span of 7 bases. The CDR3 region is CASSLEQTEQFF. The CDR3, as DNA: TGTGCCAGCAGCTTAGAGCAGACTGAGCAGTTCTTC.

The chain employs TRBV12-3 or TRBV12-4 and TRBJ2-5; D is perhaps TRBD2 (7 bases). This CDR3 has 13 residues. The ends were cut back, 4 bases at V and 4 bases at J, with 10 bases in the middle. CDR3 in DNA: TGTGCCAGCAGTTGGAGGGGGGGAGAGACCCAGTACTTC. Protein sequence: CASSWRGGETQYF.

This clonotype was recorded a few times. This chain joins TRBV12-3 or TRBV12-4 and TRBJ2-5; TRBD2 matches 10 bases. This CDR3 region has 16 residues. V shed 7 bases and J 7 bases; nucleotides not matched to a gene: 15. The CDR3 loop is CASTLRASGSRGTQYF. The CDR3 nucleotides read TGTGCCAGCACCCTAAGGGCTAGCGGGAGTCGGGGGACCCAGTACTTC.